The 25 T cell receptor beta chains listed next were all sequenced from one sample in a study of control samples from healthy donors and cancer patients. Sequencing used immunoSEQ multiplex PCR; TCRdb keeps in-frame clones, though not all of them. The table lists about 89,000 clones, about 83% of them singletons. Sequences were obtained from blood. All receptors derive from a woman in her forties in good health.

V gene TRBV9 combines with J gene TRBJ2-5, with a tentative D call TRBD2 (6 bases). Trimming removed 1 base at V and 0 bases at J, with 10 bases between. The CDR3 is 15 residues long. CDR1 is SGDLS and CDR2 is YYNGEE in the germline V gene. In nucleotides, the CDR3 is TGTGCCAGCAGCGTAAGTGGCGGGAACCAAGAGACCCAGTACTTC. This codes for CASSVSGGNQETQYF.

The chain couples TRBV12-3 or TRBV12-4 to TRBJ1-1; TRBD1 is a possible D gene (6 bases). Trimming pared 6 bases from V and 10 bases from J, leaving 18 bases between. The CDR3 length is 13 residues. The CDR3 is CASRNLQGTTAFF. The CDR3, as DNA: TGTGCCAGCAGGAACCTACAGGGTACGACAGCTTTCTTT.

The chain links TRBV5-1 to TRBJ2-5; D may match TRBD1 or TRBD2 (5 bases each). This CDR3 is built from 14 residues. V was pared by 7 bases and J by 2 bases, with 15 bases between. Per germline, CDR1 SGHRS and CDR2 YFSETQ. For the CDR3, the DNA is TGCGCCAGCGGCTGGGGGAGTGGGCAAGAGACCCAGTACTTC. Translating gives CASGWGSGQETQYF.

CDR3 protein: CASSQDSGGYEQYF. The DNA of the CDR3 is TGCGCCAGCAGCCAAGATTCGGGCGGCTACGAGCAGTACTTC. The chain joins TRBV4-1 to TRBJ2-7; D call uncertain. Germline CDR1 is MGHRA and CDR2 is YSYEKL. The germline V and J ends were trimmed by 0 bases and 3 bases, with 9 bases remaining between them. This CDR3 spans 14 amino acids.

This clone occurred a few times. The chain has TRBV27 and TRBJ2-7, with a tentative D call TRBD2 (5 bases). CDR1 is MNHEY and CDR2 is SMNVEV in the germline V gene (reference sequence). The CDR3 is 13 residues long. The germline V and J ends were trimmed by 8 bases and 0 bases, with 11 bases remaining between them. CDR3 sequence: CASASGNSYEQYF. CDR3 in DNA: TGTGCCAGCGCGAGCGGAAACTCCTACGAGCAGTACTTC.

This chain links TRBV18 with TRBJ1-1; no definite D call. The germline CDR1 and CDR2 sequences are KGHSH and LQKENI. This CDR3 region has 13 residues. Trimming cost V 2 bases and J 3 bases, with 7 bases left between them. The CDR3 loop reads CASSPERDTEAFF. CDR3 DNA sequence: TGTGCCAGCTCACCAGAGAGAGACACTGAAGCTTTCTTT.

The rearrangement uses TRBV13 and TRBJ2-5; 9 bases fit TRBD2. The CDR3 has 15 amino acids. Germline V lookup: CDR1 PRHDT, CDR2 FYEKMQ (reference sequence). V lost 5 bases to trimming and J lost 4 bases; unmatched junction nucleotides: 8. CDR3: CASSGRTSEGETQYF. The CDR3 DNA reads TGTGCCAGCAGCGGGCGGACTAGCGAGGGAGAGACCCAGTACTTC.

CDR3 region: CASSYEFQSSYNEQFF. DNA of the CDR3: TGTGCCAGCAGTTACGAGTTTCAGTCCTCCTACAATGAGCAGTTCTTC. The V gene is TRBV6-5, the J gene TRBJ2-1, with D hard to call. Germline V gives CDR1 MNHEY, CDR2 SVGAGI. The CDR3 has 16 amino acids. V gave up 2 bases and J gave up 0 bases, with 11 bases separating them.

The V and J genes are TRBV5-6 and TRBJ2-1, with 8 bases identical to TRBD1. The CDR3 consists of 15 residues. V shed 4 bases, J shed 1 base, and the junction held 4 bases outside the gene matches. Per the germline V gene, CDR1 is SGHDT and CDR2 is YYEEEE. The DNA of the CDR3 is TGTGCCAGCAGCCGGACAGGGCTTTCCTACAATGAGCAGTTCTTC. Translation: CASSRTGLSYNEQFF.

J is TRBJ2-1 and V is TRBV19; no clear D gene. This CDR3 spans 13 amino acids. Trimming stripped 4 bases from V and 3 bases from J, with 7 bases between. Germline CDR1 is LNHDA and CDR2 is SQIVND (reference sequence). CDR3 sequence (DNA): TGTGCCAGTAGTAATCTACACTACAATGAGCAGTTCTTC. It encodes CASSNLHYNEQFF. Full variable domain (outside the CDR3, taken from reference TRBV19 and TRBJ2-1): DGGITQSPKYLFRKEGQNVTLSCEQNLNHDAMYWYRQDPGQGLRLIYYSQIVNDFQKGDIAEGYSVSREKKESFPLTVTSAQKNPTAFYLCASSNLHYNEQFFGPGTRLTVL.

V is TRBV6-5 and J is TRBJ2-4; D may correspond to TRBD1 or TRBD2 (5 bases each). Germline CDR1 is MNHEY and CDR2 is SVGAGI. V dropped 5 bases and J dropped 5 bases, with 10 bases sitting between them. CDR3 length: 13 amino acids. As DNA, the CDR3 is TGTGCCAGCAGTAGAGGGGACCAAAACATTCAGTACTTC. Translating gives CASSRGDQNIQYF.

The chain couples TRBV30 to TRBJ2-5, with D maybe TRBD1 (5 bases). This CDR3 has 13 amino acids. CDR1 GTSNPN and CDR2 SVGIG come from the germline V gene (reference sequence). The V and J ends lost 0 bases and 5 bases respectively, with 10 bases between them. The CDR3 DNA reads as TGTGCCTGGAGTGTACGATGGGGCGAGACCCAGTACTTC. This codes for CAWSVRWGETQYF. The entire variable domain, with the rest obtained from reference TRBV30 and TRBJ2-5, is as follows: SQTIHQWPATLVQPVGSPLSLECTVEGTSNPNLYWYRQAAGRGLQLLFYSVGIGQISSEVPQNLSASRPQDRQFILSSKKLLLSDSGFYLCAWSVRWGETQYFGPGTRLLVL.

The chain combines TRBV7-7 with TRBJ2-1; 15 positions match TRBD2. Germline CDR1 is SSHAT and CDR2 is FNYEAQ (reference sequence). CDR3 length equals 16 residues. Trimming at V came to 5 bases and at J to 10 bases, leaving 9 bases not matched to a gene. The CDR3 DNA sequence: TGTGCCAGCAGCCCTAGGACTAGCGGGGGGGCCTTCGAGCAGTTCTTC. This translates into CASSPRTSGGAFEQFF.

The CDR3 nucleotides are TGTGCCAGCAGTGACAACTTCGGGACAGGGGGTTACACAGATACGCAGTATTTT. This codes for CASSDNFGTGGYTDTQYF. The chain carries TRBV6-1 and TRBJ2-3; 11 bases align to TRBD1. The CDR3 spans 18 residues. Germline V CDR1 and CDR2: MNHNS, SASEGT. V was clipped by 3 bases and J by 2 bases; unmatched bases: 10.

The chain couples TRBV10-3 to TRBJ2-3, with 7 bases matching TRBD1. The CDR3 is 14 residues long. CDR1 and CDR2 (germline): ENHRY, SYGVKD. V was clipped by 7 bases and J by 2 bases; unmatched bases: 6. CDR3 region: CAIKPGQNTDTQYF. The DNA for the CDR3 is TGTGCCATCAAACCGGGACAGAACACAGATACGCAGTATTTT.

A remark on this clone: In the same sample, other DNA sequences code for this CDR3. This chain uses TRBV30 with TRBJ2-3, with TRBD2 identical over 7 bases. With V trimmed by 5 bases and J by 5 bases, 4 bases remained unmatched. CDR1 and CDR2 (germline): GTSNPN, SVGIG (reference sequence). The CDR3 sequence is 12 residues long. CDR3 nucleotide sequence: TGTGCCTGGCGGTCGGGGGGAGATACGCAGTATTTT. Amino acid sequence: CAWRSGGDTQYF.

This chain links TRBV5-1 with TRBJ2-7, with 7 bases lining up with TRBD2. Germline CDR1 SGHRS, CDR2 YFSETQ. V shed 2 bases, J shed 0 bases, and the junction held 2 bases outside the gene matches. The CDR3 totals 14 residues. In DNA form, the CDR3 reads TGCGCCAGCAGCTTTGGCGGGGGCTCCTACGAGCAGTACTTC. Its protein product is CASSFGGGSYEQYF.

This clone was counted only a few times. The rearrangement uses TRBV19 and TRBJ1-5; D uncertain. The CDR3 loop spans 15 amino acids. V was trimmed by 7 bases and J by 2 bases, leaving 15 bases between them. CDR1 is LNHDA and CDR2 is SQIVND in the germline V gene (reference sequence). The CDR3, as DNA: TGTGCCAGTAAGGGAGGAGGGATCGGCAATCAGCCCCAGCATTTT. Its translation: CASKGGGIGNQPQHF.

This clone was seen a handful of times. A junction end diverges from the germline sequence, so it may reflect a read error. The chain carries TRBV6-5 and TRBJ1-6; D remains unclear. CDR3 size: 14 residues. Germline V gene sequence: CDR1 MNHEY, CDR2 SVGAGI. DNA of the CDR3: TGTGCCAGCAGTGACTCAGAGTATAATTCACCCCTCCACTTT. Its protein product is CASSDSEYNSPLHF.

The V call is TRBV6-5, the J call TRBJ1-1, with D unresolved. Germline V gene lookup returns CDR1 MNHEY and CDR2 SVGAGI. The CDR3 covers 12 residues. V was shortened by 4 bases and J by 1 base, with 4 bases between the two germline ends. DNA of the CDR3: TGTGCCAGCAGTTCCGGGAACACTGAAGCTTTCTTT. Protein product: CASSSGNTEAFF.

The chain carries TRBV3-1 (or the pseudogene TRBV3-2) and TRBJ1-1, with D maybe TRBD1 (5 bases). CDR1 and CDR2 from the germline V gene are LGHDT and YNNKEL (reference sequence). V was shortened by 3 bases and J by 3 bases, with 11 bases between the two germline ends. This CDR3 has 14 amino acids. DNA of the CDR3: TGTGCCAGCAGCCAGCGGGGGGGGTACACTGAAGCTTTCTTT. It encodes CASSQRGGYTEAFF.

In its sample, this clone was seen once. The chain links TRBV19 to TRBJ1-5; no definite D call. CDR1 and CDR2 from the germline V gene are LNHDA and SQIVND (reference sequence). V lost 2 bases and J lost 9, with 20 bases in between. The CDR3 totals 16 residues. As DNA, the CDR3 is TGTGCCAGTAGTATAATGGGAGAGGGCCCTTTTCGGCCCCAGCATTTT. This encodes CASSIMGEGPFRPQHF.

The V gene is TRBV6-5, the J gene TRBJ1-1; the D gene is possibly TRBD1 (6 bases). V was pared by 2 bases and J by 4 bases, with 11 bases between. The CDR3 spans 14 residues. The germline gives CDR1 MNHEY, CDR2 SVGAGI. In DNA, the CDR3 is TGTGCCAGCAGTTACACACAGGGAAGCACTGAAGCTTTCTTT. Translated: CASSYTQGSTEAFF.

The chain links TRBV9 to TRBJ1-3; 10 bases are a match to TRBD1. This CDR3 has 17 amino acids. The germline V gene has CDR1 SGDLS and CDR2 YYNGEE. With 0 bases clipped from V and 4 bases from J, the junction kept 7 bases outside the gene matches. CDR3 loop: CASSVGGGQGSGNTIYF. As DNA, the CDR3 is TGTGCCAGCAGCGTAGGAGGGGGACAGGGGTCGGGAAACACCATATATTTT.

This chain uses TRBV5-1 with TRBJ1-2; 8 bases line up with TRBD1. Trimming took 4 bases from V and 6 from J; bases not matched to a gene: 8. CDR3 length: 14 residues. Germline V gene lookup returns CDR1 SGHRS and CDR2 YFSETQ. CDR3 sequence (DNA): TGCGCCAGCAGCCCAGGACAGGGAATCGATGGCTACACCTTC. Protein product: CASSPGQGIDGYTF.